The next 19 T cell receptor beta chains were all read from a single sample in a study of blood T cell repertoires in COVID-19. Sequenced by immunoSEQ multiplex PCR; TCRdb stores in-frame clones only, minus some. The sample records approximately 150,000 clones, approximately 90% being singletons. The sequencing input was peripheral blood. The receptor set was obtained from a woman aged 55-69 years who had recovered from COVID-19.

V gene TRBV19 combines with J gene TRBJ2-1, with 7 nucleotides matching TRBD2. The germline V gene encodes CDR1 LNHDA and CDR2 SQIVND (reference sequence). Trimming removed 0 bases from V and 4 bases from J; junction bases left unmatched: 3. CDR3 length: 15 amino acids. The CDR3 sequence is CASSIDGGGYNEQFF. The DNA for the CDR3 is TGTGCCAGTAGTATAGATGGCGGGGGATACAATGAGCAGTTCTTC.

The gene calls are TRBV2 and TRBJ2-7; no reliable D call. CDR1 and CDR2 from the germline V gene are SNHLY and FYNNEI. This CDR3 has 13 amino acids. V shed 8 bases and J shed 0 bases, with 11 bases lying between them. The CDR3 nucleotides are TGTGCCAGCTTAGAAGACTCCTCCTACGAGCAGTACTTC. Its translation is CASLEDSSYEQYF.

This rearrangement joins TRBV28 to TRBJ1-6, with D hard to call. Trimming pared 7 bases from V and 9 bases from J, leaving 10 bases between. CDR1 is MDHEN, CDR2 SYDVKM, per germline. The CDR3 is 12 residues long. The CDR3 loop is CASTVKSSPLHF. The CDR3 nucleotides are TGTGCCAGCACCGTGAAGAGTTCACCCCTCCACTTT.

The chain couples TRBV6-5 to TRBJ1-5, with D perhaps TRBD1 (6 bases). The CDR3 totals 14 residues. V lost 2 bases and J lost 5, with 10 bases in between. The germline gives CDR1 MNHEY, CDR2 SVGAGI. CDR3 amino acids: CASSYRTADQPQHF. CDR3 DNA: TGTGCCAGCAGTTACCGGACAGCCGATCAGCCCCAGCATTTT.

This clone was observed once. The chain links TRBV28 to TRBJ1-2; 7 bases align to TRBD1. The length of the CDR3 is 13 residues. V gave up 8 bases and J gave up 4 bases; unmatched junction bases: 7. Germline V gene sequence: CDR1 MDHEN, CDR2 SYDVKM. The CDR3 spells CASETGRSYGYTF. CDR3 coding DNA: TGTGCCAGCGAGACAGGGCGCTCCTATGGCTACACCTTC.

Only a few counts were recorded for this clone. The rearrangement links TRBV6-5 to TRBJ2-4, with D possibly being TRBD1 (6 bases). CDR3 size: 13 residues. Trimming pared 5 bases from V and 14 bases from J, leaving 19 bases between. Germline V gene sequence: CDR1 MNHEY, CDR2 SVGAGI. The CDR3 here is CASSHERTDGEYF. The CDR3 region has the DNA TGTGCCAGCAGTCACGAGAGGACAGACGGGGAGTACTTC.

The V and J genes are TRBV9 and TRBJ1-2; 7 bases map to TRBD1. The CDR3 totals 15 residues. V gave up 3 bases and J gave up 5 bases; unmatched junction bases: 10. The V gene's germline CDR1 is SGDLS and CDR2 YYNGEE. The CDR3 loop is CASSASYGTAYGYTF. Written as DNA, the CDR3 is TGTGCCAGCAGCGCCAGCTACGGGACAGCATATGGCTACACCTTC.

This clone came up a few times. This sequence joins TRBV2 and TRBJ1-6, with a weak D call TRBD1 (5 bases). Germline V lookup: CDR1 SNHLY, CDR2 FYNNEI. The CDR3 extends over 13 amino acids. Between the trimmed V and J ends, which lost 7 bases and 10 bases, there was a span of 14 bases. As DNA, the CDR3 is TGTGCCAGCACAAACGGGGGTCGGTCACCCCTCCACTTT. Translated, it gives CASTNGGRSPLHF.

The rearrangement joins TRBV30 to TRBJ2-7; weak D call: TRBD2 (7 bases). CDR3 length: 14 amino acids. Per the germline V gene, CDR1 is GTSNPN and CDR2 is SVGIG (reference sequence). Between the trimmed V and J ends, which lost 1 base and 2 bases, there was a span of 12 bases. In DNA, the CDR3 is TGTGCCTGGAGTGGGGGGGGGCCTCCCTACGAGCAGTACTTC. Amino acid sequence: CAWSGGGPPYEQYF.

The CDR3 reads CASSQGSGSLNEQFF. DNA of the CDR3: TGTGCCAGCAGCCAAGGCAGCGGGAGTTTGAATGAGCAGTTCTTC. The gene calls are TRBV3-1 (or the pseudogene TRBV3-2) and TRBJ2-1; TRBD2 agrees at 8 bases. Germline V gene sequence: CDR1 LGHDT, CDR2 YNNKEL (reference sequence). After removal of 1 base from V and 7 bases from J, the junction contained 6 bases not matched to a gene. The CDR3 contains 15 residues.

The chain links TRBV5-1 to TRBJ1-2; 9 nucleotides align to TRBD1. V trimming: 4 bases; J trimming: 2 bases; junction bases outside the gene matches: 9. The CDR3 length is 16 residues. Germline CDR1 reads SGHRS; CDR2 reads YFSETQ. The CDR3 spells CASSPGGGQGNYGYTF. The CDR3 DNA is TGCGCCAGCAGCCCTGGGGGGGGACAGGGAAACTATGGCTACACCTTC.

The chain joins TRBV5-6 to TRBJ2-5; 8 nucleotides match TRBD1. Trimming removed 3 bases from V and 1 base from J; junction bases left unmatched: 2. Germline-derived CDR1 and CDR2 are SGHDT and YYEEEE. This CDR3 contains 14 residues. CDR3 coding DNA: TGTGCCAGCAGCTCCACAGGGGGCCAAGAGACCCAGTACTTC. Translated: CASSSTGGQETQYF.

V gene TRBV27 combines with J gene TRBJ2-2, with 14 bases identical to TRBD2. The CDR3 has 16 residues. V dropped 5 bases and J dropped 6; count of bases not matched to a gene: 5. Germline loops: CDR1 MNHEY, CDR2 SMNVEV (reference sequence). This chain's CDR3 is CASSARLAGGPGELFF. The CDR3 DNA is TGTGCCAGCAGTGCGCGACTAGCGGGGGGGCCCGGGGAGCTGTTTTTT.

The rearrangement links TRBV10-2 to TRBJ1-1; a weak D match, TRBD1 (5 bases). CDR1 and CDR2 (germline): WSHSY, SAAADI. V lost 4 bases and J 6 bases, leaving 12 bases between the germline ends. This CDR3 spans 13 amino acids. CDR3: CASSAGATAEAFF. As DNA, the CDR3 is TGCGCCAGCAGTGCTGGGGCTACGGCTGAAGCTTTCTTT.

The chain couples TRBV12-3 or TRBV12-4 to TRBJ1-5; tentative D call: TRBD1 (6 bases). Trimming took off 6 bases at V and 7 bases at J, with 10 bases between the two ends. The CDR3 contains 12 residues. The CDR3 region has the DNA TGTGCCAGCAGCCCGGGACAACAGCCCCAGCATTTT. Translating gives CASSPGQQPQHF.

This clone is a singleton in its sample. The gene calls are TRBV6-6 and TRBJ1-6; D is undetermined. There are 13 residues in the CDR3. Germline CDR1 reads MNHNY; CDR2 reads SVGAGI (reference sequence). With 5 bases removed from V and 7 bases from J, the gap between germline ends came to 9 bases. The CDR3 protein is CASSNPGNSPLHF. The CDR3 coding sequence is TGTGCCAGCAGTAACCCGGGGAATTCACCCCTCCACTTT.

V and J are TRBV30 and TRBJ2-5, with 7 bases identical to TRBD2. The CDR3 has 13 amino acids. V was clipped by 2 bases and J by 3 bases; unmatched bases: 3. Germline V lookup: CDR1 GTSNPN, CDR2 SVGIG (reference sequence). CDR3 DNA: TGTGCCTGGAGTCGAGCGGGGAAAGAGACCCAGTACTTC. Protein: CAWSRAGKETQYF.

The rearrangement links TRBV5-1 to TRBJ2-3; 8 bases match TRBD1. The CDR3 spans 17 residues. From germline, CDR1 is SGHRS and CDR2 YFSETQ. Trimming at V came to 4 bases and at J to 2 bases, leaving 12 bases not matched to a gene. In DNA, the CDR3 is TGCGCCAGCAGCCCCACCATGGGACAGGCCCTCACAGATACGCAGTATTTT. Translated, it gives CASSPTMGQALTDTQYF.

The gene calls are TRBV30 and TRBJ1-2, with 8 bases fitting TRBD1. With V trimmed by 2 bases and J by 3 bases, 5 bases remained unmatched. The CDR3 has 14 amino acids. CDR1 is GTSNPN and CDR2 is SVGIG in the germline V gene (reference sequence). CDR3 residues: CAWSWTGYYYGYTF. The CDR3, as DNA: TGTGCCTGGAGTTGGACAGGGTACTACTATGGCTACACCTTC.